Listed below are T cell receptor beta chains from one sample, sequenced in a study of graft-versus-host responses after intestinal transplantation. Their cognate antigens are unknown. Here immunoSEQ multiplex PCR was the method, and the copy in TCRdb shows in-frame clones only, minus some. Seen here are 85,000 to 100,000 clones, under 95% observed once, and the top ten hold about 0.07%. This sample comprised unstimulated CD8+ T cells sorted from spleen or lymph node cells, obtained before transplant. Every receptor here comes from a human donor who was the organ donor for an intestinal transplant. Each CDR3 is given with its conserved first and last residue. A D gene is named only where the DNA matches it firmly. The size entry is marked missing in some rows and otherwise reads once, few, many or a size class.

V,J,size,D,DNA,CDR3
TRBV7-3,TRBJ2-5,NA,TRBD2,TGTGCCAGCAGCTTAAGTGGACTAGCGGGGGAGACCCAGTACTTC,CASSLSGLAGETQYF
TRBV7-8,TRBJ2-5,NA,TRBD2,TGTGCCAGCAGCTTATATGAAGCGGGAGGGTTGCAAGAGACCCAGTACTTC,CASSLYEAGGLQETQYF
TRBV7-2,TRBJ2-7,NA,TRBD2,TGTGCCAGCGGTACCGGGACTACATACCAGCAGTACTTC,CASGTGTTYQQYF
TRBV5-5,TRBJ1-5,NA,NA,TGTGCCAGCAGCTTGTCAGGGGAGGGTAATCAGCCCCAGCATTTT,CASSLSGEGNQPQHF
TRBV19,TRBJ1-5,NA,NA,TGTGCCAGTAGGTTAGACGGGGGAAATCAGCCCCAGCATTTT,CASRLDGGNQPQHF
TRBV29-1,TRBJ2-7,once,TRBD1,TGCAGCGTTGAAGCCGGGACAGCCTACGAGCAGTACTTC,CSVEAGTAYEQYF
TRBV12-1,TRBJ2-1,NA,NA,TGTGCCAGCAGCCCAGACTTGACAGACCTATCCTACAATGAGCAGTTCTTC,CASSPDLTDLSYNEQFF
TRBV15,TRBJ2-3,NA,NA,TGTGCCACCCAGGGATCGGCGGGGTTATCAGATACGCAGTATTTT,CATQGSAGLSDTQYF
TRBV7-8,TRBJ2-1,NA,TRBD2,TGTGCCAGCAGCATAGGGACTAGCGGGAGAGATGAGCAGTTCTTC,CASSIGTSGRDEQFF
TRBV29-1,TRBJ1-2,NA,NA,TGCAGCGTTGTATCGAACTATGGCTACACCTTC,CSVVSNYGYTF
TRBV5-6,TRBJ1-4,NA,TRBD1,TGTGCCAGCAGCTTTGGGACAGTGGTGGAAAAACTGTTTTTT,CASSFGTVVEKLFF
TRBV7-3,TRBJ2-1,NA,TRBD1,TGTGCCAGCAGCTTAACCCAGGGGGCGTCCTACAATGAGCAGTTCTTC,CASSLTQGASYNEQFF
TRBV11-3,TRBJ2-7,NA,NA,TGTGCCAGCAGCTTAACAGGAAACTACGAGCAGTACTTC,CASSLTGNYEQYF
TRBV29-1,TRBJ2-1,NA,TRBD2,TGCAGCGTTGTGGGGGAGGGTGCTAGGGATGAGCAGTTCTTC,CSVVGEGARDEQFF
TRBV6-1,TRBJ1-2,NA,NA,TGTGCCAGCAGTGATAATCGGGTACATCCCTATGGCTACACCTTC,CASSDNRVHPYGYTF
TRBV6-5,TRBJ2-1,NA,NA,TGTGCCAGCAGTTACAGCCGCCACAATGAGCAGTTCTTC,CASSYSRHNEQFF
TRBV6-1,TRBJ2-1,NA,TRBD2,TGTGCCAGCATTACTAGCGGGAGTAGTTACAATGAGCAGTTCTTC,CASITSGSSYNEQFF
TRBV7-9,TRBJ1-2,once,TRBD1,TGTGCCAGCAGCTCACCTAGGACAGGGGGGGACTATGGCTACACCTTC,CASSSPRTGGDYGYTF
TRBV28,TRBJ2-7,NA,NA,TGTGCCAGCAGTTTTAGTAGGCGGGTCATGTTGCCTTACGGGCAGTACTTC,CASSFSRRVMLPYGQYF
TRBV11-1,TRBJ1-1,NA,TRBD1,TGTGCCAGCAGCTCGTATGGGACAGGGAGGGGGAACACTGAAGCTTTCTTT,CASSSYGTGRGNTEAFF
TRBV7-8,TRBJ1-1,NA,TRBD1,TGTGCCAGCAGCTCCCGGAGAGGGGACAGATTCACTGAAGCTTTCTTT,CASSSRRGDRFTEAFF
TRBV5-1,TRBJ2-5,NA,NA,TGCGCCAGCAGCTTGGCCCAGGCACAGATCCAAGAGACCCAGTACTTC,CASSLAQAQIQETQYF
TRBV11-2,TRBJ2-3,once,TRBD2,TGTGCCAGCAACATAGCGGGGAGCACAGATACGCAGTATTTT,CASNIAGSTDTQYF
TRBV7-6,TRBJ1-4,NA,NA,TGTGCCAGCAGCTTAGGGGACTTCGATGAGGGGGAAAAACTGTTTTTT,CASSLGDFDEGEKLFF
TRBV30,TRBJ2-7,NA,NA,TGTGCCTGGAGTGTACGTGAGGACGAGCAGTACTTC,CAWSVREDEQYF
TRBV28,TRBJ2-1,NA,NA,TGTGCCAGCAGTTTCTTACAGGGGCAGTTCTTC,CASSFLQGQFF
TRBV5-6,TRBJ1-5,NA,NA,TGTGCCAGCAACGTGGGGGGGGATAGGGTAGCGGGCCAGCCCCAGCATTTT,CASNVGGDRVAGQPQHF
TRBV6-5,TRBJ2-1,NA,TRBD2,TGTGCCAGCAGTTACGGGACTAATACGGCCAATGAGCAGTTCTTC,CASSYGTNTANEQFF
TRBV9,TRBJ2-3,NA,TRBD2,TGTGCCAGCAGCGACCCTTTAGCGGGGGGCACAGATACGCAGTATTTT,CASSDPLAGGTDTQYF
TRBV9,TRBJ2-1,NA,NA,TGTGCCAGCAGCGTGAACCCGAGCTCCTACAATGAGCAGTTCTTC,CASSVNPSSYNEQFF
TRBV13,TRBJ1-6,NA,TRBD1,TGTGCCAGCAGCGAGGGACAGGGCAATTCACCCCTCCACTTT,CASSEGQGNSPLHF
TRBV28,TRBJ2-5,once,TRBD2,TGTGCCAGCAGTACCCCGGGACTAGCAGAAGAGACCCAGTACTTC,CASSTPGLAEETQYF
TRBV19,TRBJ2-3,NA,TRBD2,TGTGCCAGTAGTAATTCACGTCGGGAGGGGCTTTCTAGCACAGATACGCAGTATTTT,CASSNSRREGLSSTDTQYF
TRBV5-6,TRBJ2-7,NA,TRBD1,TGTGCCAGCAGCTCCAGGACAGGTCCCTCCGCCTCCTACGAGCAGTACTTC,CASSSRTGPSASYEQYF
TRBV6-5,TRBJ2-7,few,NA,TGTGCCAGCAGTTACTCGATTTTTGGGAGGAACGAGCAGTACTTC,CASSYSIFGRNEQYF
TRBV27,TRBJ2-1,NA,NA,TGTGCCAGCAAGGAGGGCGTCGGGAATGAGCAGTTCTTC,CASKEGVGNEQFF
TRBV12-5,TRBJ2-7,NA,TRBD1,TGTGCTAGTGGTTACAGGGGGCGTCACGAGCAGTACTTC,CASGYRGRHEQYF
TRBV19,TRBJ2-1,NA,NA,TGTGCCAGTAGTATTCTCCAGGTACCTACAATTGAGCAGTTCTTC,CASSILQVPTIEQFF
TRBV7-9,TRBJ1-2,NA,TRBD1,TGTGCCAGCAGCCAGGGACAGGGAGACTACACCTTC,CASSQGQGDYTF
TRBV4-1,TRBJ2-3,NA,NA,TGCGCCAGCAGCCGGAGGGGGCAGGCGCCATCAGATACGCAGTATTTT,CASSRRGQAPSDTQYF
TRBV29-1,TRBJ2-3,NA,TRBD2,TGCAGCGTTGATTTCGGACTAGCTGGCACAGATACGCAGTATTTT,CSVDFGLAGTDTQYF
TRBV9,TRBJ1-1,NA,TRBD1,TGTGCCAGCAGTCCTACAGGGGGGAACACTGAAGCTTTCTTT,CASSPTGGNTEAFF
TRBV14,TRBJ1-3,NA,NA,TGTGCCAGCAGTCCATCTGGAAACACCATATATTTT,CASSPSGNTIYF
TRBV27,TRBJ1-2,NA,TRBD1,TGTGCCAGCAGTTTGGGACAGGGGATTGATGGCTACACCTTC,CASSLGQGIDGYTF
TRBV9,TRBJ1-2,NA,TRBD1,TGTGCCAGCCGAAGGACAGGGGAGAGGGGTGGCTACACCTTC,CASRRTGERGGYTF
TRBV5-1,TRBJ2-7,NA,NA,TGCGCCAGCAGCTTGAGGCAGGGGCTTGACGAGCAGTACTTC,CASSLRQGLDEQYF
TRBV14,TRBJ2-1,once,NA,TGTGCCAGCAGCCAAGAACCCCGGGTAGGCTCCTACAATGAGCAGTTCTTC,CASSQEPRVGSYNEQFF
TRBV5-6,TRBJ1-5,NA,NA,TGTGCCAGCAGCTTGGCCGCCGAGGGCAATCAGCCCCAGCATTTT,CASSLAAEGNQPQHF
TRBV11-2,TRBJ1-1,NA,TRBD1,TGTGCCAGCAGTCCGGTCTTGAGCGGGGGACAGGGCTCTGAAGCTTTCTTT,CASSPVLSGGQGSEAFF
TRBV28,TRBJ2-7,NA,TRBD2,TGTGCCAGCAGTATACAGCTCCCGTCTAGCGGGGATAACGAGCAGTACTTC,CASSIQLPSSGDNEQYF
TRBV29-1,TRBJ2-1,NA,TRBD2,TGCAGCTCGGGGCGGGGGGGTAATGAGCAGTTCTTC,CSSGRGGNEQFF
TRBV21-1,TRBJ2-1,NA,NA,TGTGCCAGCAGCAAAGACGCGCCGCCGGCTAGCGGGCGACACAATGAGCAGTTCTTC,CASSKDAPPASGRHNEQFF
TRBV6-1,TRBJ2-7,NA,NA,TGTGCCAGCATGTACCGGGACACCTACTACGAGCAGTACTTC,CASMYRDTYYEQYF
TRBV28,TRBJ2-3,NA,NA,TGTGCCAGCAGTTTATCAGAGAGACTCACAGATACGCAGTATTTT,CASSLSERLTDTQYF
TRBV7-9,TRBJ2-1,NA,NA,TGTGCCAGCAGCCCTCTAATAGGGGCGTCAAATGAGCAGTTCTTC,CASSPLIGASNEQFF